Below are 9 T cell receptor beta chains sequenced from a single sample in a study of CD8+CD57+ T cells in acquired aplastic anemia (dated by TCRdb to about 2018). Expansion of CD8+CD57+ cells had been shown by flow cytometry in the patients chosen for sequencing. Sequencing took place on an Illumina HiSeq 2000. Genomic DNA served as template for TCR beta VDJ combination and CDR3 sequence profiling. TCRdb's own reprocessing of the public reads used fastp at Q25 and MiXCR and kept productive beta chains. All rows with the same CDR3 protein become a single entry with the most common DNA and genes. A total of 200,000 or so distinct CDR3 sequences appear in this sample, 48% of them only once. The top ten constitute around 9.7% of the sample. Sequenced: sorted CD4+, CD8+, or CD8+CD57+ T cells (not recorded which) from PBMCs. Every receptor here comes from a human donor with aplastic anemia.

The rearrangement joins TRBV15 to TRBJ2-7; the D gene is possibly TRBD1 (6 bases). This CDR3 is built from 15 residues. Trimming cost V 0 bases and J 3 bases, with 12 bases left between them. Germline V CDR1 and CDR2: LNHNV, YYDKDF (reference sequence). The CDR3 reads CATSRDTAGVYEQYF. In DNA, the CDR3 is TGTGCCACCAGCAGAGATACGGCAGGGGTCTACGAGCAGTACTTC.

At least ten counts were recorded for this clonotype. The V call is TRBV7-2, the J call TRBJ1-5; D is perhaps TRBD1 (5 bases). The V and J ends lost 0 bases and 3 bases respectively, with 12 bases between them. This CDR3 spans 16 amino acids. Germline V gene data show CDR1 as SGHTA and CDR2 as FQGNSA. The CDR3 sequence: CASSLAGTTFNQPQHF. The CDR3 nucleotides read TGTGCCAGCAGCTTAGCGGGGACCACTTTCAATCAGCCCCAGCATTTT. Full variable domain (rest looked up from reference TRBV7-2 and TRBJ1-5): GAGVSQSPSNKVTEKGKDVELRCDPISGHTALYWYRQSLGQGLEFLIYFQGNSAPDKSGLPSDRFSAERTGGSVSTLTIQRTQQEDSAVYLCASSLAGTTFNQPQHFGDGTRLSIL.

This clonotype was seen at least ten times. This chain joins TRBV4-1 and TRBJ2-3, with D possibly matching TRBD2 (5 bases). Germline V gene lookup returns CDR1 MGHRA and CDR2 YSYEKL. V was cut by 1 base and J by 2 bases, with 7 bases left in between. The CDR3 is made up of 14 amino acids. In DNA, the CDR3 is TGCGCCAGCAGCCAAGTGGGAGCCACAGATACGCAGTATTTT. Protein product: CASSQVGATDTQYF.

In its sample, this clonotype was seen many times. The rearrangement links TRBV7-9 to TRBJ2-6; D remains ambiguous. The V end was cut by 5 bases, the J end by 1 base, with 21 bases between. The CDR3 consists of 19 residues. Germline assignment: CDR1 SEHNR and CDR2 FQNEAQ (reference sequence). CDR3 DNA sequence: TGTGCCAGCAGCACCCCGCAAGGCACAGCGAAGTCTGGGGCCAACGTCCTGACTTTC. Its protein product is CASSTPQGTAKSGANVLTF. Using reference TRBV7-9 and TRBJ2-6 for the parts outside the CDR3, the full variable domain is DTGVSQNPRHKITKRGQNVTFRCDPISEHNRLYWYRQTLGQGPEFLTYFQNEAQLEKSRLLSDRFSAERPKGSFSTLEIQRTEQGDSAMYLCASSTPQGTAKSGANVLTFGAGSRLTVL.

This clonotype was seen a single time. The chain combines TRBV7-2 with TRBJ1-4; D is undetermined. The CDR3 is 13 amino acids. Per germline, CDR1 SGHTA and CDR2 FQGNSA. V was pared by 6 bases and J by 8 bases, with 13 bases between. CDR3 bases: TGTGCCAGCAGTGAATGGTTGCGGGAAAAACTGTTTTTT. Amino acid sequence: CASSEWLREKLFF.

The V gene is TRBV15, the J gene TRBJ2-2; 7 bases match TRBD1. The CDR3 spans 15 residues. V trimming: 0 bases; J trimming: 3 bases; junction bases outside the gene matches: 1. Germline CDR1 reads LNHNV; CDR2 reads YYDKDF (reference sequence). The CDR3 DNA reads TGTGCCACCAGCAGAGAACAGGGGTACACCGGGGAGCTGTTTTTT. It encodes CATSREQGYTGELFF.

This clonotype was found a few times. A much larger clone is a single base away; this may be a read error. Here the CDR3 reads CAGSSYWRPNPHEQYF. The CDR3 nucleotides read TGCGCCGGCAGCTCGTACTGGAGGCCCAATCCCCACGAGCAGTACTTC. This chain links TRBV5-1 with TRBJ2-7; D may be TRBD2 (5 bases). This CDR3 contains 16 residues. Germline lookup yields CDR1 SGHRS and CDR2 YFSETQ.

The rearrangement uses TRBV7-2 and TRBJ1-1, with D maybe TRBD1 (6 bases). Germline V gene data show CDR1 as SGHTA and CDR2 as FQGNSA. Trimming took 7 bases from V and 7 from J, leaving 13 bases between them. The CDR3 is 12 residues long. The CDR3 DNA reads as TGTGCCAGCACACAGGGTGCGTTTGAAGCTTTCTTT. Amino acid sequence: CASTQGAFEAFF.

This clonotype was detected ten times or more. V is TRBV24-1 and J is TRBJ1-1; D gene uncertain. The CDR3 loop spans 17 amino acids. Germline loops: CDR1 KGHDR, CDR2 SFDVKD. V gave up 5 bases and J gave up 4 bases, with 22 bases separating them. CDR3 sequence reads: CATSGSSDTPSGTEAFF. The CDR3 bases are TGTGCCACCAGTGGATCATCAGACACCCCATCGGGCACTGAAGCTTTCTTT.